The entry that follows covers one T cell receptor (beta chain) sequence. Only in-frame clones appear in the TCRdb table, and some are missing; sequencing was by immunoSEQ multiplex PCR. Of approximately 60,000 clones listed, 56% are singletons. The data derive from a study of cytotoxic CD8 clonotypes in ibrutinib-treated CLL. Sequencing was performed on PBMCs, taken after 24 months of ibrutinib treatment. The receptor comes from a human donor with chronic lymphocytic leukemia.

This CDR3 reads CASSLRSPEQFF. CDR3 nucleotide sequence: TGTGCCAGCAGCTTACGGAGCCCTGAGCAGTTCTTC. V and J are TRBV13 and TRBJ2-1, with D unresolved. There are 12 residues in the CDR3. With 2 bases removed from V and 9 bases from J, the gap between germline ends came to 8 bases. Germline CDR1 is PRHDT and CDR2 is FYEKMQ (reference sequence).